Each of the 11 T cell receptor beta chains below was sequenced from the same sample in a study of regulatory T cells in long-lasting Graves disease. Arm-PCR with iRepertoire HTBI primers amplified the CDR3 regions for these TCR beta libraries. TCRdb passed the multiplex PCR reads through MiXCR, listing each CDR3 protein once. The table lists more than 350,000 distinct CDR3 sequences, approximately 22% of them singletons. The time point is: persistent/refractory GD, antithyroid drugs over 5 years with positive TRAb. After RNA was extracted from PBMCs, the TCR library was made from it. Specimen: peripheral blood mononuclear cells (PBMCs), collected when the disease was refractory, from a patient treated with antithyroid drugs. These receptors were collected from a female donor with Graves disease.

V usage is TRBV6-2 or TRBV6-3 and J usage is TRBJ2-3, with D hard to call. The CDR3 totals 16 residues. V shed 5 bases and J shed 0 bases, with 15 bases lying between them. CDR1 MNHEY and CDR2 SVGEGT come from the germline V gene. The CDR3 DNA follows: TGTGCCAGCAGTGAAGATTTGAGTGCTAGCACAGATACGCAGTATTTT. This codes for CASSEDLSASTDTQYF.

This clonotype has a count of ten or more. The genes are TRBV12-3 or TRBV12-4 and TRBJ2-5, with D unclear. V dropped 2 bases and J dropped 2 bases, with 6 bases sitting between them. This CDR3 is 13 amino acids long. In nucleotides, the CDR3 is TGTGCCAGCAGTTTACGCGATCAAGAGACCCAGTACTTC. Translated: CASSLRDQETQYF.

This clonotype has ten or more counts. The chain is built from TRBV6-1 and TRBJ1-1; D is unresolved. Germline CDR1 and CDR2: MNHNS and SASEGT. This CDR3 has 14 residues. V lost 7 bases and J lost 0, with 12 bases in between. CDR3 loop: CASMEEYMNTEAFF. The CDR3 DNA reads TGTGCCAGCATGGAGGAATACATGAACACTGAAGCTTTCTTT.

Ten or more counts support this clonotype. The genes are TRBV28 and TRBJ1-2; D uncertain. The CDR3 runs to 12 residues. Trimming took off 5 bases at V and 4 bases at J, with 8 bases between the two ends. Germline V gene lookup returns CDR1 MDHEN and CDR2 SYDVKM. CDR3 loop: CASSRPTYGYTF. The CDR3 DNA reads TGTGCCAGCAGTCGACCGACCTATGGCTACACCTTC.

This clonotype was seen at least ten times. The J gene is TRBJ2-2, the V gene TRBV20-1; D call uncertain. Germline V lookup: CDR1 DFQATT, CDR2 SNEGSKA (reference sequence). CDR3 length: 13 amino acids. V gave up 2 bases and J gave up 0 bases, with 4 bases separating them. The CDR3 region has the DNA TGCAGTGCTAGAACTCCGAACACCGGGGAGCTGTTTTTT. Translating gives CSARTPNTGELFF.

This clonotype was detected many times. V is TRBV28 and J is TRBJ2-7; possibly TRBD1 for D (6 bases). CDR1 and CDR2 (germline): MDHEN, SYDVKM. CDR3 length equals 12 residues. The V gene lost 5 bases and the J gene lost 6 bases, with 11 bases spanning the gap. CDR3 in amino acids: CASSVTGFEQYF. The CDR3 region has the DNA TGTGCCAGCAGTGTTACAGGGTTCGAGCAGTACTTC.

This clonotype was detected only a few times. The chain recombines TRBV5-1 with TRBJ1-1, with D perhaps matching TRBD1 (6 bases). CDR1 is SGHRS and CDR2 is YFSETQ in the germline V gene. Trimming pared 4 bases from V and 2 bases from J, leaving 12 bases between. This CDR3 has 14 amino acids. The CDR3 DNA reads as TGCGCCAGCAGCGCAGCACAGGGAAACACTGAAGCTTTCTTT. Protein product: CASSAAQGNTEAFF.

This clonotype was counted many times. The chain combines TRBV2 with TRBJ1-2, with 8 positions matching TRBD1. Germline V gene data show CDR1 as SNHLY and CDR2 as FYNNEI. Trimming cost V 3 bases and J 11 bases; bases outside gene matches: 11. The CDR3 consists of 14 residues. CDR3 residues: CASSEGGSGQGYTF. CDR3 in DNA: TGTGCCAGCAGTGAGGGGGGTTCAGGACAGGGTTACACCTTC.

This clonotype has a handful of counts. The rearrangement uses TRBV11-2 and TRBJ2-2; no clear D. Trimming removed 5 bases at V and 0 bases at J, with 13 bases between. The CDR3 runs to 16 residues. Germline CDR1 and CDR2: SGHAT and FQNNGV. This CDR3 is CASSPLKGPNTGELFF. Here the CDR3 DNA reads TGTGCCAGCAGCCCCCTGAAAGGCCCGAACACCGGGGAGCTGTTTTTT.

This chain links TRBV27 with TRBJ2-2; 9 positions agree with TRBD1. With V trimmed by 3 bases and J by 4 bases, 9 bases remained unmatched. This CDR3 region has 17 residues. Germline-derived CDR1 and CDR2 are MNHEY and SMNVEV (reference sequence). The CDR3 loop reads CASSFKGTGFITGELFF. The CDR3, as DNA: TGTGCCAGCAGTTTTAAGGGGACAGGGTTTATCACCGGGGAGCTGTTTTTT.

In this sample, this clonotype turned up many times. The rearrangement links TRBV2 to TRBJ2-7; D gene uncertain. Germline V CDR1 and CDR2: SNHLY, FYNNEI. This CDR3 has 14 amino acids. V was pared by 3 bases and J by 2 bases, with 11 bases between. CDR3 DNA sequence: TGTGCCAGCAGTGATAAGTGGAGCCCCTACGAGCAGTACTTC. This codes for CASSDKWSPYEQYF.